This entry lists 9 T cell receptor beta chains sequenced from one sample in a study of blood T cell repertoires in COVID-19. The data were produced by immunoSEQ multiplex PCR, yet TCRdb's version contains in-frame clones alone and is incomplete. The sample lists 300,000 to 400,000 clones, 88% occurring once. The sequencing input was PBMCs or T cells enriched from blood (not recorded which). These receptors were obtained from a man aged 25 to 40 who had recovered from COVID-19.

V gene TRBV10-3 combines with J gene TRBJ1-2; D remains unclear. V lost 5 bases, J lost 0 bases, and 13 bases lay in between. The CDR3 contains 15 residues. The V gene's germline CDR1 is ENHRY and CDR2 SYGVKD. For the CDR3, the DNA is TGTGCCATCAGTCCCACAGCAACTTCTAACTATGGCTACACCTTC. Its protein is CAISPTATSNYGYTF.

The genes are TRBV28 and TRBJ1-1; D remains ambiguous. Germline assignment: CDR1 MDHEN and CDR2 SYDVKM. V lost 6 bases to trimming and J lost 0 bases, with 14 bases between them. This CDR3 has 15 residues. The CDR3 nucleotides are TGTGCCAGCAGCCCTTTCCTAGAAATGAACACTGAAGCTTTCTTT. It yields the protein CASSPFLEMNTEAFF.

The chain employs TRBV10-1 and TRBJ2-1, with TRBD2 identical over 12 bases. CDR1 is WNHNN, CDR2 SYGVQD, per germline (reference sequence). CDR3 length equals 15 residues. V was pared by 6 bases and J by 4 bases, with 4 bases of the junction left unmatched. The CDR3 sequence is CASSPSGGAYNEQFF. The CDR3 bases are TGCGCCAGCAGCCCTAGCGGGGGGGCTTACAATGAGCAGTTCTTC.

The gene calls are TRBV5-4 and TRBJ2-4; TRBD2 matches 8 bases. With 4 bases clipped from V and 1 base from J, the junction kept 4 bases outside the gene matches. This CDR3 contains 15 residues. Per the germline V gene, CDR1 is SGHNT and CDR2 is YYREEE (reference sequence). CDR3 amino acids: CASSSGGLAKNIQYF. Here the CDR3 DNA reads TGTGCCAGCAGCAGCGGGGGCTTGGCCAAAAACATTCAGTACTTC.

J is TRBJ2-2 and V is TRBV6-5; 7 positions match TRBD1. After removal of 1 base from V and 6 bases from J, the junction contained 2 bases not matched to a gene. CDR1 is MNHEY, CDR2 SVGAGI, per germline. The CDR3 is 14 amino acids. CDR3 bases: TGTGCCAGCAGTTACTACAGGGGTGCCGGGGAGCTGTTTTTT. Protein sequence: CASSYYRGAGELFF.

The chain combines TRBV2 with TRBJ1-6, with D maybe TRBD1 (5 bases). V was shortened by 3 bases and J by 10 bases, with 16 bases between the two germline ends. CDR3 size: 15 residues. Germline V gene sequence: CDR1 SNHLY, CDR2 FYNNEI. The CDR3 sequence is CASSEAGIPGSPLHF. The CDR3 DNA reads as TGTGCCAGCAGTGAGGCAGGGATTCCAGGATCACCCCTCCACTTT.

The J gene is TRBJ1-1, the V gene TRBV27; the D gene is possibly TRBD1 (5 bases). Per germline, CDR1 MNHEY and CDR2 SMNVEV (reference sequence). The CDR3 is made up of 14 amino acids. V lost 2 bases, J lost 4 bases, and 11 bases lay in between. In nucleotides, the CDR3 is TGTGCCAGCAGTTTACGCGGGGGTCGCACTGAAGCTTTCTTT. It yields the protein CASSLRGGRTEAFF.

With regard to this clone: At one of its ends the junction is not consistent with the germline gene, which may arise from a read error. The chain combines TRBV4-1 with TRBJ1-1, with D possibly TRBD1 on 6 matching bases. The CDR3 runs to 14 residues. The germline V gene has CDR1 MGHRA and CDR2 YSYEKL. The CDR3 nucleotides read TGCGCCAGCAGCCGGACCCAGGGGAACGCTGAAGCTTTCTTT. Translation gives CASSRTQGNAEAFF.

This chain links TRBV18 with TRBJ2-3; TRBD1 agrees at 9 bases. The CDR3 totals 19 residues. V dropped 0 bases and J dropped 1; count of bases not matched to a gene: 11. The germline CDR1 and CDR2 sequences are KGHSH and LQKENI. The CDR3 here is CASSPPCGTGKRCTDTQYF. The CDR3 nucleotides are TGTGCCAGCTCACCACCGTGCGGGACAGGGAAGAGATGCACAGATACGCAGTATTTT.